A selection of T cell receptor beta chains follows, all from one sample in a study of cytomegalovirus exposure and HLA in healthy donors. Produced via immunoSEQ multiplex PCR; TCRdb's table is partial and in-frame only. The sample holds 160,000 or so clones, around four fifths seen once. What was sequenced was PBMCs. The receptors were sampled from a woman under 30 in good health and CMV-seronegative. Each CDR3 is given with its conserved first and last residue. Each record gives: V gene, clone size, J gene, CDR3 length, CDR3 protein. Size tells how often a clone was seen (once, few, many) or the class of an expanded clone, and some rows leave it out.

V gene: TRBV6-1
clone size: once
J gene: TRBJ2-1
CDR3 length: 16
CDR3 protein: CASSAGLASSYNEQFF

V gene: TRBV19
clone size: once
J gene: TRBJ1-1
CDR3 length: 13
CDR3 protein: CASSKGNSVEAFF

V gene: TRBV28
clone size: once
J gene: TRBJ2-7
CDR3 length: 13
CDR3 protein: CASSLAGAYEQYF

V gene: TRBV19
clone size: -
J gene: TRBJ1-6
CDR3 length: 15
CDR3 protein: CASSFQTGVNSPLHF

V gene: TRBV6-1
clone size: -
J gene: TRBJ1-5
CDR3 length: 12
CDR3 protein: CASGQPHQPQHF

V gene: TRBV29-1
clone size: few
J gene: TRBJ2-3
CDR3 length: 15
CDR3 protein: CSVRRQDSFTDTQYF

V gene: TRBV11-2
clone size: -
J gene: TRBJ2-7
CDR3 length: 12
CDR3 protein: CASSLVRGAQYF

V gene: TRBV9
clone size: -
J gene: TRBJ2-2
CDR3 length: 18
CDR3 protein: CASSVVLGQGSNTGELFF

V gene: TRBV6-6
clone size: -
J gene: TRBJ2-5
CDR3 length: 16
CDR3 protein: CASSQVRTYSQETQYF

V gene: TRBV11-3
clone size: -
J gene: TRBJ2-4
CDR3 length: 17
CDR3 protein: CASSWTSGGAWENIQYF

V gene: TRBV6-5
clone size: -
J gene: TRBJ1-2
CDR3 length: 13
CDR3 protein: CASSRGQVYGYTF

V gene: TRBV11-2
clone size: -
J gene: TRBJ1-4
CDR3 length: 12
CDR3 protein: CASSLYSSSLFF

V gene: TRBV5-1
clone size: -
J gene: TRBJ2-3
CDR3 length: 16
CDR3 protein: CASSHLQGGGLDTQYF

V gene: TRBV2
clone size: few
J gene: TRBJ1-4
CDR3 length: 15
CDR3 protein: CASSGDTSTNEKLFF

V gene: TRBV5-1
clone size: -
J gene: TRBJ2-3
CDR3 length: 18
CDR3 protein: CASSSIRGGTVGTDTQYF

V gene: TRBV6-1
clone size: -
J gene: TRBJ1-2
CDR3 length: 14
CDR3 protein: CASSDLDRPYGYTF

V gene: TRBV5-1
clone size: -
J gene: TRBJ2-1
CDR3 length: 13
CDR3 protein: CASRNLGGSEQFF

V gene: TRBV9
clone size: once
J gene: TRBJ1-6
CDR3 length: 15
CDR3 protein: CASSVDGQRPSPLHF

V gene: TRBV6-5
clone size: -
J gene: TRBJ2-7
CDR3 length: 13
CDR3 protein: CASSYGTLYEQYF

V gene: TRBV28
clone size: -
J gene: TRBJ1-4
CDR3 length: 15
CDR3 protein: CASSLTTGGHEKLFF

V gene: TRBV11-2
clone size: -
J gene: TRBJ1-2
CDR3 length: 16
CDR3 protein: CASSSTLTGKYYGYTF

V gene: TRBV29-1
clone size: -
J gene: -
CDR3 length: 12
CDR3 protein: CSAGQESYEQYF

V gene: TRBV28
clone size: -
J gene: TRBJ1-2
CDR3 length: 15
CDR3 protein: CASSSLRGGLSGYTF